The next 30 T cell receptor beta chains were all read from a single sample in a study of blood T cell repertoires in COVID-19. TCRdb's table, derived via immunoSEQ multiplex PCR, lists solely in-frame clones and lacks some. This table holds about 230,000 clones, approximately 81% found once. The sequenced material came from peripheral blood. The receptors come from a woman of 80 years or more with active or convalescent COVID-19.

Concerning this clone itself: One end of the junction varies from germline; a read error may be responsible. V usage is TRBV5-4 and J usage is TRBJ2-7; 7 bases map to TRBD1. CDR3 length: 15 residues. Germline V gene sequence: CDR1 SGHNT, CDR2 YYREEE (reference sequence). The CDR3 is CAGSSDREGSYEQYF. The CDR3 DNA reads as TGTGCCGGCAGCTCAGACAGGGAAGGTTCCTACGAGCAGTACTTC. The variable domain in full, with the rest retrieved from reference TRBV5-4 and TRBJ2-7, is ETGVTQSPTHLIKTRGQQVTLRCSSQSGHNTVSWYQQALGQGPQFIFQYYREEENGRGNFPPRFSGLQFPNYSSELNVNALELDDSALYLCAGSSDREGSYEQYFGPGTRLTVT.

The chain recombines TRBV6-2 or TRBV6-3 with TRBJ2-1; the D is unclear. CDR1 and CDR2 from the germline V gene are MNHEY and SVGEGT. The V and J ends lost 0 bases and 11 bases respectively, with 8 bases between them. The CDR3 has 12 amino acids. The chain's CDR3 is CASSYSPNKQFF. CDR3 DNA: TGTGCCAGCAGTTACTCGCCTAATAAGCAGTTCTTC.

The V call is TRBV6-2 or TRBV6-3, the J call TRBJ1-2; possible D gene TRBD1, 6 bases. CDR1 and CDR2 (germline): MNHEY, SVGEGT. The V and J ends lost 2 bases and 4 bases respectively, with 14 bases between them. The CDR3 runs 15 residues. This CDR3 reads CASSYGTPLVYGYTF. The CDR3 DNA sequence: TGTGCCAGCAGTTACGGGACACCTTTGGTCTATGGCTACACCTTC.

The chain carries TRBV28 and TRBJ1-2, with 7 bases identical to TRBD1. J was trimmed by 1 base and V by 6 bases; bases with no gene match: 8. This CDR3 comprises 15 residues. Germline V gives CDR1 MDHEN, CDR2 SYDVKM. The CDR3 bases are TGTGCCAGCAGCCCAGCTGGACAGGATAACTATGGCTACACCTTC. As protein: CASSPAGQDNYGYTF.

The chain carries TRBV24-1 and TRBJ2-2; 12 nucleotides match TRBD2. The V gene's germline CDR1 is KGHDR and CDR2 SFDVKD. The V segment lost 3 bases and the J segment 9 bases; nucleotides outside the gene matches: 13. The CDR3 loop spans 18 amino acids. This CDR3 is CATSDTRAGLAGTRELFF. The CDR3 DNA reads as TGTGCCACCAGTGATACAAGAGCCGGACTAGCGGGGACGAGGGAGCTGTTTTTT.

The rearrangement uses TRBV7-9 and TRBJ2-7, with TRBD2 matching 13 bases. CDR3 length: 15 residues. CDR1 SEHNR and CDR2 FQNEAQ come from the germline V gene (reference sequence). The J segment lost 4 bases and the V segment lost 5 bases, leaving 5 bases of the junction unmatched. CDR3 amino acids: CASSDGTSGTYEQYF. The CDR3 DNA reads TGTGCCAGCAGCGACGGGACTAGCGGGACTTACGAGCAGTACTTC.

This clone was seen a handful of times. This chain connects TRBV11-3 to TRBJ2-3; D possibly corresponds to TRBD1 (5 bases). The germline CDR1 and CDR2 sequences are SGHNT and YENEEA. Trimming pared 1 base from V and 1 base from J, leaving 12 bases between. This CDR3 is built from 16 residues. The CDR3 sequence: CASSLVSRVGTDTQYF. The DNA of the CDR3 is TGTGCCAGCAGCTTAGTAAGCAGGGTCGGCACAGATACGCAGTATTTT.

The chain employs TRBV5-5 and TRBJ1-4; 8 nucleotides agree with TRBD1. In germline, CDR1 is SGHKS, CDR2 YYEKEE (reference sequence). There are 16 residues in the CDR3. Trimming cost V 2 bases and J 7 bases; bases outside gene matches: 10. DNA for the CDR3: TGTGCCAGCAGCTTTCAGGGGGCCGGCCGGGGTGAAAAACTGTTTTTT. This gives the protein CASSFQGAGRGEKLFF.

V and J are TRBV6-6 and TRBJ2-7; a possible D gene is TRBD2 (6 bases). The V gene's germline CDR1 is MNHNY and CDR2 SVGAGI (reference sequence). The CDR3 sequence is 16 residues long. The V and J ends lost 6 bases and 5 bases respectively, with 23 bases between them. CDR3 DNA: TGTGCCAGCAGCCGACGCACTAATGGCGGGGCAGACGAGCAGTACTTC. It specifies CASSRRTNGGADEQYF.

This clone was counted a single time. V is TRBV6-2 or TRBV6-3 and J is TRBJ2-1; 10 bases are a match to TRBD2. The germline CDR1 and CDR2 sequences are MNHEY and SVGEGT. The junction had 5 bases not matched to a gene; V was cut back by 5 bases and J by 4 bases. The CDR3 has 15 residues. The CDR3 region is CASSRSGGAYNEQFF. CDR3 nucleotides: TGTGCCAGCAGTCGAAGCGGGGGGGCGTACAATGAGCAGTTCTTC.

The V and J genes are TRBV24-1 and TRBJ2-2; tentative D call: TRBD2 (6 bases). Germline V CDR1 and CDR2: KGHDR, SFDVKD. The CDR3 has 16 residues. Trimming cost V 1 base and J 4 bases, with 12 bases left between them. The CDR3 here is CATSDFRGAPTGELFF. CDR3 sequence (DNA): TGTGCCACCAGTGATTTTCGCGGGGCCCCCACCGGGGAGCTGTTTTTT.

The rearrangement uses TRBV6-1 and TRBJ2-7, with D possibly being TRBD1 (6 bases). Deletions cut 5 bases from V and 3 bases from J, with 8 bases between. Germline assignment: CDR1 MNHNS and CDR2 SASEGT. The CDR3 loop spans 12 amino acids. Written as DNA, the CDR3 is TGTGCCAGCAGTCAACAGGGCTACGAGCAGTACTTC. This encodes CASSQQGYEQYF.

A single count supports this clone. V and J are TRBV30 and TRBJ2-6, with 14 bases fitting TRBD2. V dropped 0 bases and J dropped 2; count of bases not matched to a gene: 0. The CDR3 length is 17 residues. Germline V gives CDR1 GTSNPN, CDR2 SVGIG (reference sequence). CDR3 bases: TGTGCCTGGAGTGTGGGACTAGCGGGAGCTGGGGCCAACGTCCTGACTTTC. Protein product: CAWSVGLAGAGANVLTF. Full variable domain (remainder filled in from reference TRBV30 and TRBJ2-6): SQTIHQWPATLVQPVGSPLSLECTVEGTSNPNLYWYRQAAGRGLQLLFYSVGIGQISSEVPQNLSASRPQDRQFILSSKKLLLSDSGFYLCAWSVGLAGAGANVLTFGAGSRLTVL.

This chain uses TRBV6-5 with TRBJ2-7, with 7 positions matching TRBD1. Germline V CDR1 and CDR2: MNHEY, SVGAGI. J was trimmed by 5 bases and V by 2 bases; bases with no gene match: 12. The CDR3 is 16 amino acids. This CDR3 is CASSYTRRTGHDEQYF. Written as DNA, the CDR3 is TGTGCCAGCAGTTACACCAGACGGACAGGACACGACGAGCAGTACTTC.

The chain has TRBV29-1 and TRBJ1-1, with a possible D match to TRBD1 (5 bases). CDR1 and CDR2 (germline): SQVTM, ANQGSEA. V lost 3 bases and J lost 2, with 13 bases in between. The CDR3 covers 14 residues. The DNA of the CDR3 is TGCAGCGTTGAGGTAGGGGCCGGAAACACTGAAGCTTTCTTT. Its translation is CSVEVGAGNTEAFF.

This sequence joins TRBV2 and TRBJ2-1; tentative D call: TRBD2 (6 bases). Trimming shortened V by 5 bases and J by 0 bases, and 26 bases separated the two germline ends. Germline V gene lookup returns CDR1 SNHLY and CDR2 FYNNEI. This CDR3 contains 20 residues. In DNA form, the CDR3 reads TGTGCCAGCAGTACTCCTGGGCGGGGTCGGACTTTTAGCTCCTACAATGAGCAGTTCTTC. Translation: CASSTPGRGRTFSSYNEQFF.

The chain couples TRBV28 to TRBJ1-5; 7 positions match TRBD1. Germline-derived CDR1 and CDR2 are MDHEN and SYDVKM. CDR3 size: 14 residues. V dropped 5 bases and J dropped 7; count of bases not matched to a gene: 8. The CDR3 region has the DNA TGTGCCAGCAGTCCGACAGGGCGGCGGCAGCCCCAGCATTTT. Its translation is CASSPTGRRQPQHF.

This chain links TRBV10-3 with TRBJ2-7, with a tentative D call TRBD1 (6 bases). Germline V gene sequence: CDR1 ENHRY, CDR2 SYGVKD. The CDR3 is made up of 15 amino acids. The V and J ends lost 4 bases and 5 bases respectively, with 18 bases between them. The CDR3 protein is CAISVTAGTSHEQYF. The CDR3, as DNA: TGTGCCATCAGTGTAACGGCTGGGACATCCCACGAGCAGTACTTC.

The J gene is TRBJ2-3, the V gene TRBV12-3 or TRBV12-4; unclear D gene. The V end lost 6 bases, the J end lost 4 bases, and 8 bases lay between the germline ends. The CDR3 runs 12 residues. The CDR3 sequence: CASRLNSDTQYF. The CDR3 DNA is TGTGCCAGCAGACTAAACTCAGATACGCAGTATTTT.

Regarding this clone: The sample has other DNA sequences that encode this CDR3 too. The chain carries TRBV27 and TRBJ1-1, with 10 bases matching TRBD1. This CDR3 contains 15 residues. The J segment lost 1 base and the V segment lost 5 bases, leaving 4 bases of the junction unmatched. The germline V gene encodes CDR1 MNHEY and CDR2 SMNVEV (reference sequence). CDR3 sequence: CASSPRTGGNTEAFF. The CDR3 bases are TGTGCCAGCAGTCCAAGGACAGGGGGGAACACTGAAGCTTTCTTT.

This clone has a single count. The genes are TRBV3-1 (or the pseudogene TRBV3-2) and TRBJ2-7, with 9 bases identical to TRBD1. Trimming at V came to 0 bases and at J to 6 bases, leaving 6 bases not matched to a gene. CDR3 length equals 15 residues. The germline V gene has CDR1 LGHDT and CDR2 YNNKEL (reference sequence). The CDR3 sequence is CASSQDGGQGGEQYF. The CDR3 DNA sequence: TGTGCCAGCAGCCAAGATGGGGGACAGGGCGGCGAGCAGTACTTC.

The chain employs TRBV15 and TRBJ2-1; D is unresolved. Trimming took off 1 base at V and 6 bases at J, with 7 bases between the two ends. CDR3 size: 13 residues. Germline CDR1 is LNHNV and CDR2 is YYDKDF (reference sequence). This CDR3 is CATSRVVGNEQFF. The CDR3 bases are TGTGCCACCAGCAGAGTAGTTGGCAATGAGCAGTTCTTC.

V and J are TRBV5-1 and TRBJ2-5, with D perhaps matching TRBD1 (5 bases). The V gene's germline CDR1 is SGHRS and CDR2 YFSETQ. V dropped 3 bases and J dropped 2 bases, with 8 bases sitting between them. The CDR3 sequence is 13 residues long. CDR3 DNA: TGCGCCAGCAGCTCCCGACAGCAAGAGACCCAGTACTTC. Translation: CASSSRQQETQYF.

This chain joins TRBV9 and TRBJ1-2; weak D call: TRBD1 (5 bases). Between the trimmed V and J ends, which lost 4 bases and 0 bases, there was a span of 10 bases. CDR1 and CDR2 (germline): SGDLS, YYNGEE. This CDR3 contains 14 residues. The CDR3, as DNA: TGTGCCAGCAGCCCGACAGAGTCTAACTATGGCTACACCTTC. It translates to CASSPTESNYGYTF.

CDR3 loop: CSSTSGDYNEQFF. CDR3 in DNA: TGCAGCTCGACTAGCGGGGATTACAATGAGCAGTTCTTC. The chain uses TRBV29-1 and TRBJ2-1; 11 nucleotides match TRBD2. This CDR3 comprises 13 residues. Germline assignment: CDR1 SQVTM and CDR2 ANQGSEA. With V trimmed by 8 bases and J by 4 bases, 4 bases remained unmatched.

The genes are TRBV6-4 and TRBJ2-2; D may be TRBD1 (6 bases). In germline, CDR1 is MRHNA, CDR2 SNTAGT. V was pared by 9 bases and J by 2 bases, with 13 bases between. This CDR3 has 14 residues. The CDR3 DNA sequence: TGTGCCAGTGGGCGGACAGTTAACACCGGGGAGCTGTTTTTT. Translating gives CASGRTVNTGELFF.

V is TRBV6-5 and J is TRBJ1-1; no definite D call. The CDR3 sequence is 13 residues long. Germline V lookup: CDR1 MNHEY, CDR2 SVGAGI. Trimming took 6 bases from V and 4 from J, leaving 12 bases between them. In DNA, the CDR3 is TGTGCCAGCAGACGAATGGCAACCACTGAAGCTTTCTTT. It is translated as CASRRMATTEAFF.

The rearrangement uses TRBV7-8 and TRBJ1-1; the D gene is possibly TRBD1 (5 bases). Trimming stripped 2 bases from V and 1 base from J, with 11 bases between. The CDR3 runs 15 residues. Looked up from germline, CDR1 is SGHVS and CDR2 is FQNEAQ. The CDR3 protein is CASSLLNGGNTEAFF. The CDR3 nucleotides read TGTGCCAGCAGCTTACTAAACGGGGGGAACACTGAAGCTTTCTTT. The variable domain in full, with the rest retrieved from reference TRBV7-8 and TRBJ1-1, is GAGVSQSPRYKVAKRGQDVALRCDPISGHVSLFWYQQALGQGPEFLTYFQNEAQLDKSGLPSDRFFAERPEGSVSTLKIQRTQQEDSAVYLCASSLLNGGNTEAFFGQGTRLTVV.

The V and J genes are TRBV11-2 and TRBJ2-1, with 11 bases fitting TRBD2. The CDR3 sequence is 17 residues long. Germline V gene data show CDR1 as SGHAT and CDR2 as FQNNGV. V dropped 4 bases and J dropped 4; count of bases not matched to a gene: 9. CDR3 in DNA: TGTGCCAGCAGCTCTCTTTCGGGACTAGCGGTGTACAATGAGCAGTTCTTC. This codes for CASSSLSGLAVYNEQFF.

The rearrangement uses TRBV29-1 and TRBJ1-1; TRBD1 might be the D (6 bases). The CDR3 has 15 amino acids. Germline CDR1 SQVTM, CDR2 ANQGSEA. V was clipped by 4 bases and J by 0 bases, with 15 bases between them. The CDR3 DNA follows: TGCAGCGTTGTTGGTCCCCAGGGGATGAACACTGAAGCTTTCTTT. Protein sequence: CSVVGPQGMNTEAFF.